This T cell receptor (beta chain) was profiled in a study of blood T cell repertoires in COVID-19. As for the study in general: The cDNA or gDNA used as material had been derived from T cells, B-cell-depleted T cells, or PBMCs.

Trimming took off 5 bases at V and 8 bases at J, with 17 bases between the two ends. This CDR3 has 15 amino acids. Germline-derived CDR1 and CDR2 are SGHRS and YFSETQ. This clone has only one observation. Authors' processing steps: From reference gene primer amplification, estimates of nucleated cell counts were derived. The repertoire was sequenced with immunoSEQ multiplex PCR; TCRdb's copy has only in-frame clones and lacks some. V, J and clone size are those of that table, while D and trimming were read from the DNA. The data contain some 170,000 clones, around 90% of them singletons. This TCR was sampled from a woman aged 45-65 years with acute or convalescent COVID-19. This chain connects TRBV5-1 to TRBJ1-6; D ambiguous. What was sequenced was peripheral blood. The CDR3 DNA is TGCGCCAGCAGGGGCGACGCCTCTGGGTATTCACCCCTCCACTTT. As protein: CASRGDASGYSPLHF.